A single sample gave rise to the 17 T cell receptor beta chains below, sequenced in a study of regulatory and conventional T cells in RAG deficiency (dated by TCRdb to about 2017). Library method: the immunoSEQ multiplex PCR assay. TCRdb provides this immuneACCESS table in a form limited to in-frame rearrangements. Some clones are lacking; in checked studies, under half of them reflect an unresolved V gene, and why the rest are absent is not known. The sample contains 30,000 to 35,000 clones, about 87% of them found a single time. Together, the top ten hold about 5.4% of the sample. This same sample was also taken into another study, of regulatory T cells. The second study reports: For the multiplex PCR, 52 forward TRBV primers and 13 reverse TRBJ primers were used, and amplification bias was corrected with both assay-based and computational methods.

The specimen was CD8+ T cells sorted from blood. The receptor source for this set is a human donor in good health.

CDR3 nucleotides: TGTGCCAGCAGCTTACTAGCGGGAGTGGGTCTAACCGGGGAGCTGTTTTTT. Protein sequence: CASSLLAGVGLTGELFF. The V call is TRBV7-9, the J call TRBJ2-2; 10 nucleotides align to TRBD2. J was trimmed by 5 bases and V by 2 bases; bases with no gene match: 8. The CDR3 is made up of 17 amino acids. Germline CDR1 and CDR2: SEHNR and FQNEAQ (reference sequence).

This sequence joins TRBV28 and TRBJ2-7, with D possibly being TRBD1 (6 bases). CDR1 is MDHEN, CDR2 SYDVKM, per germline. Trimming pared 6 bases from V and 2 bases from J, leaving 14 bases between. This CDR3 has 14 amino acids. CDR3 bases: TGTGCCAGCAGGCCTGCCAGGGGACCCTACGAGCAGTACTTC. As protein: CASRPARGPYEQYF.

The chain employs TRBV28 and TRBJ1-1, with D perhaps matching TRBD1 (6 bases). The germline V and J ends were trimmed by 4 bases and 0 bases, with 15 bases remaining between them. The germline V gene has CDR1 MDHEN and CDR2 SYDVKM. The CDR3 has 16 residues. CDR3 sequence: CASSWESGALNTEAFF. The CDR3 bases are TGTGCCAGCAGTTGGGAATCGGGGGCCTTGAACACTGAAGCTTTCTTT.

The rearrangement links TRBV7-9 to TRBJ2-5, with TRBD1 matching over 7 bases. The CDR3 loop spans 14 amino acids. CDR1 SEHNR and CDR2 FQNEAQ come from the germline V gene (reference sequence). The trim removed 5 bases at V and 4 bases at J, leaving 7 bases unmatched. CDR3 nucleotide sequence: TGTGCCAGCAGCGAACAAACAGGGGTAGAGACCCAGTACTTC. The encoded protein is CASSEQTGVETQYF.

The V and J genes are TRBV28 and TRBJ2-2, with a weak D call TRBD1 (6 bases). V was cut by 9 bases and J by 1 base, with 15 bases left in between. This CDR3 has 15 residues. Germline lookup yields CDR1 MDHEN and CDR2 SYDVKM. DNA for the CDR3: TGTGCCAGTAAGACAGGAAATTTGAACACCGGGGAGCTGTTTTTT. Residues: CASKTGNLNTGELFF.

J is TRBJ2-7 and V is TRBV30; D possibly matches TRBD1 or TRBD2 (5 bases each). From germline, CDR1 is GTSNPN and CDR2 SVGIG (reference sequence). The CDR3 spans 13 residues. Trimming pared 4 bases from V and 3 bases from J, leaving 13 bases between. Here the CDR3 DNA reads TGTGCCTGGACCGAGACAGCGGACTACGAGCAGTACTTC. Amino acids: CAWTETADYEQYF.

The rearrangement uses TRBV12-5 and TRBJ2-1, with D tentatively TRBD1 (5 bases). Trimming left V 1 base short and J 3 bases short, with 7 bases between. Germline CDR1 reads LGHNT; CDR2 reads FRNRAP. This CDR3 spans 14 amino acids. The CDR3 DNA sequence: TGTGCTAGTGGTTTGGGGGGCCTCTACAATGAGCAGTTCTTC. It translates to CASGLGGLYNEQFF. Full variable domain (remainder filled in from reference TRBV12-5 and TRBJ2-1): DARVTQTPRHKVTEMGQEVTMRCQPILGHNTVFWYRQTMMQGLELLAYFRNRAPLDDSGMPKDRFSAEMPDATLATLKIQPSEPRDSAVYFCASGLGGLYNEQFFGPGTRLTVL.

The rearrangement joins TRBV13 to TRBJ2-7; tentative D call: TRBD1 (6 bases). The V and J ends lost 5 bases and 2 bases respectively, with 13 bases between them. Germline V gene data show CDR1 as PRHDT and CDR2 as FYEKMQ (reference sequence). The CDR3 contains 14 residues. In DNA form, the CDR3 reads TGTGCCAGCAGCCCGACAGGACTTCCCTACGAGCAGTACTTC. It is translated as CASSPTGLPYEQYF. Combining the CDR3 with reference TRBV13 and TRBJ2-7 gives the whole variable domain AAGVIQSPRHLIKEKRETATLKCYPIPRHDTVYWYQQGPGQDPQFLISFYEKMQSDKGSIPDRFSAQQFSDYHSELNMSSLELGDSALYFCASSPTGLPYEQYFGPGTRLTVT.

V is TRBV5-1 and J is TRBJ2-7, with D perhaps TRBD1 or TRBD2 (5 bases each). Germline CDR1 is SGHRS and CDR2 is YFSETQ. CDR3 length: 15 residues. Trimming shortened V by 4 bases and J by 6 bases, and 20 bases separated the two germline ends. The CDR3 here is CASSDRDLGTGEQYF. CDR3 in DNA: TGCGCCAGCAGCGACCGGGACCTCGGGACCGGCGAGCAGTACTTC.

The CDR3: CASRLNRDRVGYTF. In DNA form, the CDR3 reads TGTGCCAGCAGACTAAACCGGGACAGGGTCGGCTACACCTTC. The chain has TRBV5-4 and TRBJ1-2, with 9 bases aligning to TRBD1. CDR1 SGHNT and CDR2 YYREEE come from the germline V gene (reference sequence). The CDR3 totals 14 residues. V shed 5 bases and J 8 bases; nucleotides not matched to a gene: 10.

The genes are TRBV9 and TRBJ2-3, with D hard to call. The ends were cut back, 0 bases at V and 1 base at J, with 6 bases in the middle. Germline V gene data show CDR1 as SGDLS and CDR2 as YYNGEE. The CDR3 has 14 amino acids. In DNA form, the CDR3 reads TGTGCCAGCAGCGTAGAGGTCGGCACAGATACGCAGTATTTT. It yields the protein CASSVEVGTDTQYF.

This rearrangement joins TRBV2 to TRBJ2-5, with D maybe TRBD2 (6 bases). Trimming shortened V by 6 bases and J by 1 base, and 18 bases separated the two germline ends. CDR1 is SNHLY, CDR2 FYNNEI, per germline. This CDR3 comprises 16 residues. CDR3 protein: CASSGWEATLQETQYF. DNA of the CDR3: TGTGCCAGCAGCGGTTGGGAGGCCACCCTCCAAGAGACCCAGTACTTC.

This chain links TRBV28 with TRBJ2-7, with D possibly matching TRBD1 (6 bases). The CDR3 has 11 amino acids. The germline V gene encodes CDR1 MDHEN and CDR2 SYDVKM. CDR3 sequence reads: CAARGGYEQYF. DNA of the CDR3: TGTGCGGCTCGAGGGGGATACGAGCAGTACTTC.

CDR3 nucleotides: TGTGCCAGCAGTTGGGGACTAGCGGGTTTCTACGAGCAGTACTTC. Its protein product is CASSWGLAGFYEQYF. The genes are TRBV25-1 and TRBJ2-7; 12 nucleotides agree with TRBD2. Trimming cost V 5 bases and J 3 bases; bases outside gene matches: 5. Germline assignment: CDR1 MGHDK and CDR2 SYGVNS. This CDR3 has 15 amino acids.

This chain connects TRBV6-5 to TRBJ2-3; D is uncertain. CDR1 and CDR2 from the germline V gene are MNHEY and SVGAGI. Trimming removed 0 bases at V and 5 bases at J, with 12 bases between. CDR3 length equals 15 residues. CDR3 DNA: TGTGCCAGCAGTTACTCGTACTATATGAGAGATACGCAGTATTTT. Amino acids: CASSYSYYMRDTQYF.

The chain uses TRBV5-8 and TRBJ2-3, with D possibly being TRBD1 (5 bases). V was clipped by 5 bases and J by 8 bases, with 12 bases between them. The CDR3 has 12 residues. Germline CDR1 SGHTS, CDR2 YDEGEE. The CDR3: CASSSGLSTQYF. The CDR3 nucleotides are TGTGCCAGCAGTTCAGGGTTGAGTACGCAGTATTTT.

The rearrangement uses TRBV9 and TRBJ1-1, with D perhaps TRBD1 (6 bases). The germline V gene has CDR1 SGDLS and CDR2 YYNGEE. The length of the CDR3 is 15 residues. With 1 base removed from V and 5 bases from J, the gap between germline ends came to 15 bases. CDR3: CASSVSPGASTEAFF. DNA for the CDR3: TGTGCCAGCAGCGTAAGTCCAGGGGCTTCGACTGAAGCTTTCTTT.